Detailed here is one T cell receptor beta chain. This table comes from immunoSEQ multiplex PCR, and its TCRdb copy is limited to in-frame clones, with some not included. The sample has about 63,000 clones; 90% to 95% are singletons. This specimen belongs to a study of T cell changes during pregnancy in multiple sclerosis. V was clipped by 4 bases and J by 6 bases; unmatched bases: 11. The germline V gene encodes CDR1 MNHEY and CDR2 SMNVEV (reference sequence). The CDR3 length is 16 residues. The sequence was collected from a female donor with multiple sclerosis, enrolled in a pregnancy study. Sample: CD8+ T cells from peripheral blood mononuclear cells, taken in the second trimester of pregnancy. V usage is TRBV27 and J usage is TRBJ1-4; 7 bases match TRBD1. The CDR3 spells CASSSPTGAKDEKLFF. CDR3 coding DNA: TGTGCCAGCAGTTCACCTACAGGGGCGAAGGATGAAAAACTGTTTTTT.